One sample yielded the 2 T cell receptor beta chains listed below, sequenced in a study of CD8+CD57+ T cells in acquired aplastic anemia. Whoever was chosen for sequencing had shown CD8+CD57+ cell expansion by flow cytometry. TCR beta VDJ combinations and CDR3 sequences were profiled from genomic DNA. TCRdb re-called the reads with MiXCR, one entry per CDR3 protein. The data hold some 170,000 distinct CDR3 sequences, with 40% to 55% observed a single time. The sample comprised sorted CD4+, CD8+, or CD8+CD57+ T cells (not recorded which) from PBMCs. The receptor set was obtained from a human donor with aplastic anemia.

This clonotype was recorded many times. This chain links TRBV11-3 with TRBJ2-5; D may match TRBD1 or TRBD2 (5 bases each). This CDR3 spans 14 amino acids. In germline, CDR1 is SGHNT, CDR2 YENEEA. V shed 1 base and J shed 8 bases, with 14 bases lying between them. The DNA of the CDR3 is TGTGCCAGCAGCTTAGGGGGGACGTCGGAAACCCAGTACTTC. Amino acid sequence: CASSLGGTSETQYF.

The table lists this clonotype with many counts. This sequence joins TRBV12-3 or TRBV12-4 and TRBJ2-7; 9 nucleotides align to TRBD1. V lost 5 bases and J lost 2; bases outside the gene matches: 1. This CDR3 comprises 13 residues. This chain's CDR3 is CASSRQGAYEQYF. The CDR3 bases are TGTGCCAGCAGTCGACAGGGGGCCTACGAGCAGTACTTC.